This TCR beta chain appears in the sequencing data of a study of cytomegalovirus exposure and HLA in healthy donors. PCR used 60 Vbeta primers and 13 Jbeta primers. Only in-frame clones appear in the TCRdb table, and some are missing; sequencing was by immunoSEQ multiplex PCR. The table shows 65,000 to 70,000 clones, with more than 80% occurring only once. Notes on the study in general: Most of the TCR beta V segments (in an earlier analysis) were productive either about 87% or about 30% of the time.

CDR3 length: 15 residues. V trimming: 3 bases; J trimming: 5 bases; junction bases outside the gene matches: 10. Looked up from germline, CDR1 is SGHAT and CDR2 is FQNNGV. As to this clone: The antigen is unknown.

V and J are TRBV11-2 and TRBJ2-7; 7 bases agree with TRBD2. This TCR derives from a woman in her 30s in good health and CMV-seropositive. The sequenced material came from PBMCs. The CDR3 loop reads CASSFDSGTWNEQYF. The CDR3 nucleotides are TGTGCCAGCAGCTTCGACAGCGGGACCTGGAACGAGCAGTACTTC.